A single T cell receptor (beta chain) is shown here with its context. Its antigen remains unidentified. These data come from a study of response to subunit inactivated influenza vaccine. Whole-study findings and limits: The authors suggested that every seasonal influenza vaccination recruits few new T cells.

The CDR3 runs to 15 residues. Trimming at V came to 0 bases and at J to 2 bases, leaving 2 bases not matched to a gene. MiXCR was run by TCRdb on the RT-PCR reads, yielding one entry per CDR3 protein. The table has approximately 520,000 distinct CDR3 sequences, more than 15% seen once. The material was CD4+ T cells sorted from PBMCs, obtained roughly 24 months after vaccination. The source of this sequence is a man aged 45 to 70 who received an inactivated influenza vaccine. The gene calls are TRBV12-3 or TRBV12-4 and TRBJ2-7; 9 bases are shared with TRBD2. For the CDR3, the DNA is TGTGCCAGCAGTTTAGCGGCTAGCGGGGCCTACGAGCAGTACTTC. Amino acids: CASSLAASGAYEQYF.